These T cell receptor beta chains were read from a single sample in a study of CD8 T cells in ankylosing spondylitis. Via MiXCR, TCRdb re-called the 5' RACE reads, giving one row per CDR3 protein. This table holds more than 300,000 distinct CDR3 sequences, under 14% found once. The sequencing input was blood, either unsorted or a sorted T cell fraction (not recorded which). The source of these receptors is a female donor with ankylosing spondylitis or in good health (not recorded which). The CDR3 runs from the conserved cysteine through the conserved F or W.

v_call	j_call	cdr3_aa
TRBV10-3	TRBJ2-1	CAISEKDNEQFF
TRBV6-2/TRBV6-3	TRBJ2-1	CASSYGLAGRPFF
TRBV20-1	TRBJ2-3	CSARDLLAGGVDTQYF
TRBV24-1	TRBJ2-1	CATSSDRVNEQFF
TRBV20-1	TRBJ2-2	CSARDSDMTGELFF
TRBV11-1	TRBJ2-4	CASSVPNGPQVPVAKNIQYF
TRBV6-1	TRBJ1-1	CASSFLTGLLPNTEAFF
TRBV20-1	TRBJ2-1	CSAVHRTYYNEQFF
TRBV5-6	TRBJ1-1	CASSLWSNTEAFF
TRBV11-3	TRBJ2-7	CASSLPRGTSGRLYEQYF
TRBV20-1	TRBJ2-1	CSARELTSQGQFF
TRBV20-1	TRBJ2-2	CSARGTSGGDTGELFF
TRBV27	TRBJ1-5	CASRRQDNQPQHF
TRBV29-1	TRBJ1-4	CSVLRAAGSGLFF
TRBV27	TRBJ2-3	CASSPVGGGVTDTQYF
TRBV12-3/TRBV12-4	TRBJ2-7	CASIGSGRGLGEQYF
TRBV15	TRBJ1-2	CATSTRDRGQLNYGYTF
TRBV20-1	TRBJ2-7	CSAAPGLPSEQYF
TRBV28	TRBJ2-7	CASRVSAAEQYF
TRBV7-8	TRBJ2-5	CASSLGFWRRGRYQETQYF
TRBV20-1	TRBJ2-7	CSAGDLMDEQYF
TRBV24-1	TRBJ1-5	CATSDVGNQPQHF
TRBV7-2	TRBJ2-3	CASSGGAPGLAIDTQYF
TRBV4-1	TRBJ1-1	CASSVPGMMNTEAFF
TRBV20-1	TRBJ2-2	CSALSGGFNTGELFF
TRBV20-1	TRBJ2-7	CSASGGPRYEQYF
TRBV7-9	TRBJ1-2	CASSRTGGYNNYGYTF
TRBV10-3	TRBJ1-3	CAISESYGGSGNTIYF